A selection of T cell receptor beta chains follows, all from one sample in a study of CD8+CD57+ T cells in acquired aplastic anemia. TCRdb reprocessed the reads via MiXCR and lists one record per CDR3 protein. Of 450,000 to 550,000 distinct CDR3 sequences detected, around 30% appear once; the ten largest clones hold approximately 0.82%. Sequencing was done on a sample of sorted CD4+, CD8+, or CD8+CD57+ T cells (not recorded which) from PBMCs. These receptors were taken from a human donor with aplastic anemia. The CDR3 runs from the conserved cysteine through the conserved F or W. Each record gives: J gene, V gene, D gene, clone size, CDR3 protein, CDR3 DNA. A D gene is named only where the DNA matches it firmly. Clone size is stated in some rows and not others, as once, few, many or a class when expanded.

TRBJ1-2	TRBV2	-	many	CASKGIWSDYGYTF	TGTGCCAGCAAAGGCATTTGGTCGGACTATGGCTACACCTTC
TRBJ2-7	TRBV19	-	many	CASSSNPYEQYF	TGTGCCAGTAGTTCGAACCCCTACGAGCAGTACTTC
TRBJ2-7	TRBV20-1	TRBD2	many	CSASGSLAGGMEQYF	TGCAGTGCGAGCGGAAGTCTAGCGGGAGGTATGGAGCAGTACTTC
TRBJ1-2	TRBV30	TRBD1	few	CAWRPGQDGYTF	TGTGCCTGGAGGCCCGGACAGGATGGCTACACCTTC
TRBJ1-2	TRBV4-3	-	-	CASSHLGTGLRDGGTF	TGCGCCAGCAGCCATTTGGGTACCGGGCTGCGCGATGGAGGCACCTTC
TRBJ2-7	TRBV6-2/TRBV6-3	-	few	CASSYSGGLREQYF	TGTGCCAGCAGTTACTCTGGAGGGCTACGAGAGCAGTACTTC
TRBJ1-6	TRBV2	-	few	CASVGGRESPLHF	TGTGCCAGCGTCGGTGGGCGAGAATCACCCCTCCACTTT
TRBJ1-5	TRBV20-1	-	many	CSASTGVGQPQHF	TGCAGTGCTAGTACCGGGGTGGGACAGCCCCAGCATTTT
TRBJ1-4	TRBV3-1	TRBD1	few	CASSQDRGTGEKLFF	TGTGCCAGCAGCCAAGATCGAGGGACAGGCGAAAAACTGTTTTTT
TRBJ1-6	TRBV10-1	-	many	CASRLKVGSPLHF	TGCGCCAGCAGGCTAAAGGTGGGATCACCCCTCCACTTT
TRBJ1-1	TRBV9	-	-	CASSGDGGNTEAFF	TGTGCCAGCAGCGGGGACGGCGGTAACACTGAAGCTTTCTTT
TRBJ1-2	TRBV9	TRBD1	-	CASSEKSTGGEGYTF	TGTGCCAGCAGCGAAAAGTCGACAGGGGGTGAAGGCTACACCTTC
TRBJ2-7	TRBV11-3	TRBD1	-	CDGIRTGSGEQYF	TGTGACGGGATAAGGACAGGGTCGGGCGAGCAGTACTTC
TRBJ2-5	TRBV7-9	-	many	CASSPPAQETQYF	TGTGCCAGTTCCCCCCCAGCACAAGAGACCCAGTACTTC
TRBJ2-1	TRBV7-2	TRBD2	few	CASSAPLAGKDNEQFF	TGTGCCAGCAGCGCCCCTCTAGCGGGGAAGGACAATGAGCAGTTCTTC
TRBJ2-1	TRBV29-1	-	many	CSVVAGYNEQFF	TGCAGCGTTGTGGCGGGGTACAATGAGCAGTTCTTC
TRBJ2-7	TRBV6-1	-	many	CASSERTDEQYF	TGTGCCAGCAGTGAAAGGACAGACGAGCAGTACTTC
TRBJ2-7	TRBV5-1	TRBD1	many	CASSLSSGGNEQYF	TGCGCCAGCAGCTTGTCATCAGGGGGCAACGAGCAGTACTTC
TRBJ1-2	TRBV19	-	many	CASQTDSNYGYTF	TGTGCCAGTCAGACGGATAGTAACTATGGCTACACCTTC
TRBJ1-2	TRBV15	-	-	CATSRDLQSGYTF	TGTGCCACCAGCAGAGATTTACAGAGTGGCTACACTTTC
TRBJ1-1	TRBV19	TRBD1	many	CASTSQAGGGTEAFF	TGTGCCAGTACCTCTCAGGCAGGGGGGGGCACTGAAGCTTTCTTT
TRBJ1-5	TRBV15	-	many	CATRVGQRNSNQPQHF	TGTGCCACCAGAGTTGGACAGAGAAATAGCAATCAGCCCCAGCATTTT
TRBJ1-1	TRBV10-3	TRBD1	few	CAITRTGASEAFF	TGTGCCATCACCAGGACAGGGGCAAGTGAAGCTTTCTTT
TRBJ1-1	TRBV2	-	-	CASSREDSEGITEAFF	TGTGCCAGCAGCCGGGAGGACTCCGAGGGTATCACTGAAGCTTTCTTT
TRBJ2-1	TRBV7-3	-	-	CASSVGGGSEQFF	TGTGCCAGCAGCGTAGGAGGGGGCAGTGAGCAGTTCTTC
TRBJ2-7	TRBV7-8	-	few	CASSSSGPYEQYF	TGTGCCAGCAGCTCGAGTGGGCCCTACGAGCAGTACTTC
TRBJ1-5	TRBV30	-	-	CAWTPGYSSQPQHF	TGTGCCTGGACCCCAGGTTATAGCAGTCAGCCCCAGCATTTT
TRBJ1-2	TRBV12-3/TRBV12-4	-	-	CASRQTGSPGYTF	TGTGCCAGCAGACAAACAGGGAGCCCTGGCTACACCTTC
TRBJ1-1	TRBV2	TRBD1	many	CATTGQGNTEAFF	TGTGCCACGACGGGACAGGGAAACACTGAAGCTTTCTTT
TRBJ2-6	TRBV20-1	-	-	CSARAMAGAGANVLTF	TGCAGTGCTAGAGCCATGGCCGGGGCAGGGGCCAACGTCCTGACTTTC
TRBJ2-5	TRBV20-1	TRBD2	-	CSARPAGGLETQYF	TGCAGTGCCCGCCCGGCGGGGGGTCTAGAGACCCAGTACTTC
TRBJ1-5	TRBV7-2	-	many	CASSSRVLQPQHF	TGTGCCAGCAGCAGCCGGGTTCTTCAGCCCCAGCATTTT
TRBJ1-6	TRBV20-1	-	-	CSARPSGSYNSPLHF	TGCAGTGCAAGACCATCGGGCTCCTATAATTCACCCCTCCACTTT
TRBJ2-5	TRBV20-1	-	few	CSALQGHQETQYF	TGCAGTGCTTTGCAGGGACACCAAGAGACCCAGTACTTC
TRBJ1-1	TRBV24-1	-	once	CATSDSGTGTLEAFF	TGTGCCACCAGTGATTCCGGCACAGGTACCCTTGAAGCTTTCTTT
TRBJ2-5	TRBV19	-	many	CATATGSIETQYF	TGTGCCACCGCGACAGGAAGTATCGAGACCCAGTACTTC
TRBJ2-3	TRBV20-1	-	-	CSARRSGTTDTQYF	TGCAGTGCTAGACGATCGGGCACCACAGATACGCAGTATTTT
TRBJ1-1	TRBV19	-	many	CASSLSRDTEAFF	TGTGCCAGTAGCCTTTCAAGGGACACTGAAGCTTTCTTT
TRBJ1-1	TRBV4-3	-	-	CASSQGLTVKNTDAFF	TGCGCCAGCAGCCAAGGTCTCACAGTCAAGAACACTGATGCTTTCTTT
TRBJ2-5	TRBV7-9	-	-	CASSLADLRETQYF	TGTGCCAGCAGCTTAGCAGACTTAAGAGAGACCCAGTACTTC
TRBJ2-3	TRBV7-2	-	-	CAWSRGSTDTQYF	TGTGCCTGGAGTCGGGGGAGCACAGATACGCAGTATTTT
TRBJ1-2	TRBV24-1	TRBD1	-	CAISPDRAPGNTF	TGTGCCATCAGTCCAGACAGGGCGCCGGGAAACACCTTC
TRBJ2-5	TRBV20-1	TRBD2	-	CSAPILANQETQYF	TGCAGTGCTCCTATACTAGCGAACCAAGAGACCCAGTACTTC
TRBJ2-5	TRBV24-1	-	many	CATSDFLRGQETQYF	TGTGCCACCAGTGATTTTCTACGGGGACAAGAGACCCAGTACTTC
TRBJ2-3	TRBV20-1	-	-	CSASSGGGTDTQYF	TGCAGTGCTAGTTCCGGGGGAGGCACAGATACGCAGTATTTT
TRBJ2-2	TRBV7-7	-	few	CASSPLTSFGELFF	TGTGCTAGCAGCCCTTTAACTAGTTTCGGGGAGCTGTTTTTT
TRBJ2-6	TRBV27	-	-	CASSPLGSGANVLTF	TGTGCCAGCAGTCCGCTGGGCTCTGGGGCCAACGTCCTGACTTTC
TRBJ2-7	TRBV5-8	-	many	CATGPGTYEQYF	TGTGCCACCGGACCGGGGACGTACGAGCAGTACTTC